Shown below are 7 T cell receptor beta chains from a single sample sequenced in a study of T cell responses to AZD1222 COVID-19 vaccine. Sequenced by immunoSEQ multiplex PCR; TCRdb stores in-frame clones only, minus some. The table lists under 150,000 clones, over 90% of them singletons. The sample in question was peripheral blood, obtained on day 0 of AZD1222 vaccination. These receptors were taken from an adult in good health.

This clone was seen just once. The chain joins TRBV25-1 to TRBJ1-1; D remains unclear. The CDR3 sequence is 14 residues long. In germline, CDR1 is MGHDK, CDR2 SYGVNS. With 4 bases removed from V and 1 base from J, the gap between germline ends came to 10 bases. CDR3 residues: CASSVTGGNTEAFF. CDR3 in DNA: TGTGCCAGCAGTGTAACGGGCGGGAACACTGAAGCTTTCTTT. The full variable domain, its missing parts supplied by reference TRBV25-1 and TRBJ1-1, is EADIYQTPRYLVIGTGKKITLECSQTMGHDKMYWYQQDPGMELHLIHYSYGVNSTEKGDLSSESTVSRIRTEHFPLTLESARPSHTSQYLCASSVTGGNTEAFFGQGTRLTVV.

The genes are TRBV3-1 (or the pseudogene TRBV3-2) and TRBJ2-7, with 9 bases matching TRBD2. Germline lookup yields CDR1 LGHDT and CDR2 YNNKEL (reference sequence). The V gene end was trimmed by 1 base and the J gene end by 1 base; junction bases not matched to a gene: 2. The length of the CDR3 is 15 residues. The CDR3 here is CASSQGLADSYEQYF. The CDR3 DNA reads TGTGCCAGCAGCCAAGGACTAGCGGATTCCTACGAGCAGTACTTC.

The table lists this clone with a count of one. This chain uses TRBV7-2 with TRBJ2-1, with 12 bases identical to TRBD2. The CDR3 totals 14 residues. After removal of 7 bases from V and 7 bases from J, the junction contained 5 bases not matched to a gene. From germline, CDR1 is SGHTA and CDR2 FQGNSA. This CDR3 is CASKLAGGKNEQFF. The CDR3 DNA follows: TGTGCCAGCAAACTAGCGGGAGGCAAAAATGAGCAGTTCTTC.

The chain uses TRBV20-1 and TRBJ2-1; D remains ambiguous. The germline V gene encodes CDR1 DFQATT and CDR2 SNEGSKA (reference sequence). This CDR3 contains 11 residues. Trimming took off 1 base at V and 4 bases at J, with 2 bases between the two ends. The CDR3 loop is CSARVYNEQFF. The CDR3 region has the DNA TGCAGTGCTAGAGTATACAATGAGCAGTTCTTC.

About this clone: Other DNA sequences of this sample code for an identical CDR3. CDR3: CASSLSGREQYF. The CDR3 nucleotides read TGCGCCAGCAGCTTAAGTGGGCGCGAGCAGTACTTC. The J gene is TRBJ2-7, the V gene TRBV5-1; the D is unclear. In germline, CDR1 is SGHRS, CDR2 YFSETQ. V was trimmed by 2 bases and J by 6 bases, leaving 9 bases between them. This CDR3 is 12 amino acids long.

The chain carries TRBV6-2 or TRBV6-3 and TRBJ1-2; D uncertain. CDR1 and CDR2 from the germline V gene are MNHEY and SVGEGT. The CDR3 sequence is 15 residues long. V gave up 5 bases and J gave up 4 bases, with 17 bases separating them. The CDR3 protein is CASSTLFRAPYGYTF. CDR3 nucleotides: TGTGCCAGCAGTACCCTATTTCGTGCTCCCTATGGCTACACCTTC.

The genes are TRBV4-3 and TRBJ1-2, with 10 bases lining up with TRBD1. Trimming at V came to 3 bases and at J to 7 bases, leaving 11 bases not matched to a gene. Germline CDR1 and CDR2: LGHNA and YSLEER. The CDR3 loop spans 16 amino acids. The CDR3 DNA follows: TGCGCCAGCAGCCAGGATTCGACAGGGGGCCCCTTTGGCTACACCTTC. This encodes CASSQDSTGGPFGYTF.